The next 25 T cell receptor beta chains were all read from a single sample in a study of control samples from healthy donors and cancer patients. Sequencing was performed with immunoSEQ multiplex PCR; in TCRdb, only in-frame clones are kept and a portion is missing. This sample has about 180,000 clones, with more than 80% found just once. Material: blood. These receptor sequences come from a man under 40 in good health.

The gene calls are TRBV5-8 and TRBJ2-3, with D hard to call. The CDR3 spans 14 residues. Germline V CDR1 and CDR2: SGHTS, YDEGEE. The germline V and J ends were trimmed by 4 bases and 0 bases, with 9 bases remaining between them. The CDR3 is CASSVRWSTDTQYF. Written as DNA, the CDR3 is TGTGCCAGCAGCGTGCGTTGGAGCACAGATACGCAGTATTTT.

The table lists this clone with a count of one. The chain couples TRBV10-3 to TRBJ2-1, with a weak D call TRBD2 (7 bases). This CDR3 comprises 12 residues. V lost 11 bases and J 7 bases, leaving 15 bases between the germline ends. Germline V gene data show CDR1 as ENHRY and CDR2 as SYGVKD. The CDR3 DNA sequence: TGTGCCTCCGAGGGGGGGGGAAATGAGCAGTTCTTC. This sequence encodes CASEGGGNEQFF.

The chain couples TRBV4-1 to TRBJ2-1; TRBD2 aligns across 9 bases. The CDR3 is 17 residues long. V dropped 3 bases and J dropped 8; count of bases not matched to a gene: 14. Germline V gene lookup returns CDR1 MGHRA and CDR2 YSYEKL. In DNA, the CDR3 is TGCGCCAGCAGCCAGGCGATCCCTAGCGGGGTCGCACATGAGCAGTTCTTC. Its translation is CASSQAIPSGVAHEQFF.

V usage is TRBV7-2 and J usage is TRBJ1-3, with D tentatively TRBD1 (5 bases). Germline CDR1 SGHTA, CDR2 FQGNSA. The CDR3 contains 17 residues. V was pared by 6 bases and J by 0 bases, with 18 bases between. CDR3: CASSNRDGLSSGNTIYF. The CDR3 DNA is TGTGCCAGCAGTAACCGGGACGGCCTCAGCTCTGGAAACACCATATATTTT.

The chain joins TRBV2 to TRBJ2-6; TRBD1 might be the D (6 bases). Germline V gene sequence: CDR1 SNHLY, CDR2 FYNNEI. Trimming took off 9 bases at V and 0 bases at J, with 9 bases between the two ends. The length of the CDR3 is 14 residues. The CDR3 coding sequence is TGTGCCAGAACAGGGAACTCTGGGGCCAACGTCCTGACTTTC. This codes for CARTGNSGANVLTF.

The rearrangement joins TRBV3-1 (or the pseudogene TRBV3-2) to TRBJ2-7, with 10 bases that match TRBD1. Germline V gene lookup returns CDR1 LGHDT and CDR2 YNNKEL (reference sequence). V lost 1 base to trimming and J lost 6 bases; unmatched junction nucleotides: 6. The CDR3 spans 15 residues. The CDR3 DNA reads as TGTGCCAGCAGCCAAGGGGACAGGGGAGGGCCCGAGCAGTACTTC. Its translation is CASSQGDRGGPEQYF.

The chain uses TRBV5-6 and TRBJ1-6; TRBD1 is a possible D gene (5 bases). Germline V lookup: CDR1 SGHDT, CDR2 YYEEEE. V lost 4 bases and J lost 9, with 14 bases in between. The CDR3 totals 14 residues. As DNA, the CDR3 is TGTGCCAGCAGCCGGGAGGGGCGATTTTCACCCCTCCACTTT. The encoded protein is CASSREGRFSPLHF.

The genes are TRBV4-1 and TRBJ1-2, with D possibly TRBD1 on 6 matching bases. There are 17 residues in the CDR3. Trimming shortened V by 3 bases and J by 2 bases, and 19 bases separated the two germline ends. CDR1 is MGHRA and CDR2 is YSYEKL in the germline V gene. For the CDR3, the DNA is TGCGCCAGCAGCCAGGGGGGGGCAACCCGGATCAACTATGGCTACACCTTC. This sequence encodes CASSQGGATRINYGYTF.

The chain joins TRBV18 to TRBJ2-1; 10 nucleotides agree with TRBD2. The CDR3 runs 13 residues. Germline-derived CDR1 and CDR2 are KGHSH and LQKENI. V lost 5 bases and J lost 9; bases outside the gene matches: 4. The chain's CDR3 is CASSSSGSAEQFF. The DNA of the CDR3 is TGTGCCAGCTCATCTAGCGGGAGCGCTGAGCAGTTCTTC.

The CDR3 reads CASSPLGGSYEQYF. The DNA of the CDR3 is TGTGCCAGCAGCCCCTTGGGCGGTTCCTACGAGCAGTACTTC. V gene TRBV7-3 combines with J gene TRBJ2-7; D is undetermined. The V end lost 5 bases, the J end lost 1 base, and 12 bases lay between the germline ends. CDR1 SGHTA and CDR2 FQGTGA come from the germline V gene. This CDR3 has 14 amino acids.

This rearrangement joins TRBV19 to TRBJ2-7, with D unresolved. From germline, CDR1 is LNHDA and CDR2 SQIVND (reference sequence). The ends were cut back, 7 bases at V and 0 bases at J, with 13 bases in the middle. The CDR3 totals 14 residues. In DNA, the CDR3 is TGTGCCAGTACCTTGACGGTGAGCTCCTACGAGCAGTACTTC. It codes for CASTLTVSSYEQYF.

The chain joins TRBV7-2 to TRBJ1-5; 7 bases are a match to TRBD1. V gave up 5 bases and J gave up 7 bases; unmatched junction bases: 2. From germline, CDR1 is SGHTA and CDR2 FQGNSA. The CDR3 totals 12 residues. This CDR3 reads CASSPGGQPQHF. Written as DNA, the CDR3 is TGTGCCAGCAGCCCAGGGGGACAGCCCCAGCATTTT.

This clone was recorded once. The chain is built from TRBV10-2 and TRBJ2-1; 8 nucleotides align to TRBD2. The CDR3 length is 16 residues. With 7 bases clipped from V and 7 bases from J, the junction kept 15 bases outside the gene matches. Per germline, CDR1 WSHSY and CDR2 SAAADI. CDR3 sequence reads: CASTPGWRGEENEQFF. In DNA form, the CDR3 reads TGCGCCAGCACCCCAGGTTGGCGGGGGGAAGAAAATGAGCAGTTCTTC.

CDR3 protein: CASSIVPGQGDNEQFF. The CDR3 DNA is TGTGCCAGTAGTATAGTACCGGGACAGGGCGACAATGAGCAGTTCTTC. The J gene is TRBJ2-1, the V gene TRBV19, with 9 bases lining up with TRBD1. CDR3 length: 16 amino acids. Germline assignment: CDR1 LNHDA and CDR2 SQIVND (reference sequence). The trim removed 1 base at V and 5 bases at J, leaving 6 bases unmatched.

This clone has just one count. Different DNA sequences within this sample yield the same CDR3. The chain combines TRBV27 with TRBJ1-5; D ambiguous. Germline CDR1 MNHEY, CDR2 SMNVEV (reference sequence). CDR3 length: 15 amino acids. The V end lost 3 bases, the J end lost 2 bases, and 11 bases lay between the germline ends. Here the CDR3 reads CASSFEGRGNQPQHF. The CDR3 bases are TGTGCCAGCAGTTTTGAGGGAAGGGGCAATCAGCCCCAGCATTTT.

This sequence joins TRBV18 and TRBJ1-1; perhaps TRBD1 as D (6 bases). Germline values: CDR1 KGHSH, CDR2 LQKENI. Trimming shortened V by 2 bases and J by 2 bases, and 9 bases separated the two germline ends. This CDR3 comprises 14 residues. The CDR3 is CASSPGGINTEAFF. DNA for the CDR3: TGTGCCAGCTCACCAGGGGGCATCAACACTGAAGCTTTCTTT.

This CDR3 is CASLTSGSFDEQFF. CDR3 DNA: TGCGCCAGCCTTACTAGCGGGTCTTTCGATGAGCAGTTCTTC. J is TRBJ2-1 and V is TRBV10-2; 9 bases fit TRBD2. Germline lookup yields CDR1 WSHSY and CDR2 SAAADI. CDR3 length: 14 residues. After removal of 8 bases from V and 8 bases from J, the junction contained 10 bases not matched to a gene.

This chain connects TRBV10-3 to TRBJ1-1; 8 bases agree with TRBD1. The CDR3 contains 17 residues. The ends lost 0 bases at V and 3 bases at J; junction bases unmatched: 9. CDR1 is ENHRY, CDR2 SYGVKD, per germline. The DNA of the CDR3 is TGTGCCATCAGTGAGTCGACTCCAGGACAGGGTTACACTGAAGCTTTCTTT. Its translation is CAISESTPGQGYTEAFF.

The chain uses TRBV6-5 and TRBJ1-1, with D unclear. CDR1 is MNHEY and CDR2 is SVGAGI in the germline V gene. The V end lost 5 bases, the J end lost 1 base, and 14 bases lay between the germline ends. There are 15 residues in the CDR3. DNA of the CDR3: TGTGCCAGCAGTCCGCGGGGTGGGCAGAACACTGAAGCTTTCTTT. Translated: CASSPRGGQNTEAFF.

The rearrangement links TRBV23-1 to TRBJ1-6; D might be TRBD1 (5 bases). TRBV23-1 is treated as an ORF (open reading frame) with a function not yet certain. This CDR3 contains 17 residues. Trimming cost V 8 bases and J 6 bases, with 23 bases left between them. The CDR3 protein is CASSHTARRDFNSPLHF. CDR3 nucleotides: TGCGCCAGCTCTCACACCGCTCGCCGGGACTTTAATTCACCCCTCCACTTT.

J is TRBJ2-7 and V is TRBV6-5; 7 nucleotides align to TRBD2. Germline CDR1 reads MNHEY; CDR2 reads SVGAGI. CDR3 length equals 13 residues. Trimming took 9 bases from V and 7 from J; bases not matched to a gene: 12. In DNA, the CDR3 is TGTGCCAGAGAGACTAGCCGCGATAGGGAGCAGTACTTC. It yields the protein CARETSRDREQYF.

Note on this clone: The junction departs from the called germline gene at one end, perhaps through a read error. The chain combines TRBV5-1 with TRBJ2-1; D is ambiguous. The CDR3 runs 14 residues. The germline V gene has CDR1 SGHRS and CDR2 YFSETQ. The CDR3 loop reads CASGLVDHLNEQFF. CDR3 bases: TGCGCCAGCGGCTTGGTAGATCACCTCAATGAGCAGTTCTTC.

The rearrangement joins TRBV11-2 to TRBJ2-5; 7 positions match TRBD2. CDR3 size: 15 residues. V dropped 0 bases and J dropped 9; count of bases not matched to a gene: 10. Germline CDR1 SGHAT, CDR2 FQNNGV. The CDR3 loop reads CASSLDLTMGGPQYF. The CDR3 region has the DNA TGTGCCAGCAGCTTAGATCTAACGATGGGAGGGCCCCAGTACTTC.

This clone was observed once. This chain uses TRBV5-4 with TRBJ2-7, with a weak D call TRBD1 (6 bases). Trimming left V 3 bases short and J 4 bases short, with 14 bases between. CDR1 is SGHNT and CDR2 is YYREEE in the germline V gene (reference sequence). This CDR3 is 14 amino acids long. This CDR3 reads CASSWQGQGYEQYF. Written as DNA, the CDR3 is TGTGCCAGCAGCTGGCAGGGGCAGGGTTACGAGCAGTACTTC.

The chain combines TRBV24-1 with TRBJ2-1; D unresolved. V shed 3 bases and J shed 10 bases, with 6 bases lying between them. The CDR3 covers 11 residues. CDR1 is KGHDR, CDR2 SFDVKD, per germline. CDR3 region: CATSDRGEQFF. CDR3 nucleotide sequence: TGTGCCACCAGTGATAGAGGCGAGCAGTTCTTC.